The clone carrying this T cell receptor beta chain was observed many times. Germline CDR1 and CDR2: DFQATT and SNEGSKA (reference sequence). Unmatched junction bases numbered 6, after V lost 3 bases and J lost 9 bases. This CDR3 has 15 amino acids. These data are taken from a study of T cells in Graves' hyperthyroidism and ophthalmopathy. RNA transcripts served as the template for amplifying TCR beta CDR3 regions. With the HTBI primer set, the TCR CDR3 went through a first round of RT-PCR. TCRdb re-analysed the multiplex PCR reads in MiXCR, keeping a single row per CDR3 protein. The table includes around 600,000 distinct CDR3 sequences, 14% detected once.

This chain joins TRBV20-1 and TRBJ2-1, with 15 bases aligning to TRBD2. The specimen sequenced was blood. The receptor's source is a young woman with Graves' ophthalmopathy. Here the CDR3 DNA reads TGCAGTGCTAGGAAGGGACTAGCGGGAGGCGGTGAGCAGTTCTTC. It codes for CSARKGLAGGGEQFF.